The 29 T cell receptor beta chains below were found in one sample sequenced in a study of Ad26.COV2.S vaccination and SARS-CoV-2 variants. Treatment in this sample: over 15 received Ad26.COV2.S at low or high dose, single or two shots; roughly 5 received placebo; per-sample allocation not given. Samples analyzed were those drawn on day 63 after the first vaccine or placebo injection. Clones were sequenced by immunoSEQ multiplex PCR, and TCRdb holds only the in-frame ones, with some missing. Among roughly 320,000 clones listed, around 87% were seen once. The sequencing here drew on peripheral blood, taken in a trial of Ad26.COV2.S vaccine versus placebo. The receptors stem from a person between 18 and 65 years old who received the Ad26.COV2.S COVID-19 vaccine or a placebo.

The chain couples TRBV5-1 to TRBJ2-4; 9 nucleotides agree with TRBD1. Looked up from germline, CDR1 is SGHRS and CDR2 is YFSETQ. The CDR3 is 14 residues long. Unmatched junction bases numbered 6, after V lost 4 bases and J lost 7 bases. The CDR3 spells CASSHGTGPNIQYF. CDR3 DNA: TGCGCCAGCAGCCACGGGACAGGGCCGAACATTCAGTACTTC.

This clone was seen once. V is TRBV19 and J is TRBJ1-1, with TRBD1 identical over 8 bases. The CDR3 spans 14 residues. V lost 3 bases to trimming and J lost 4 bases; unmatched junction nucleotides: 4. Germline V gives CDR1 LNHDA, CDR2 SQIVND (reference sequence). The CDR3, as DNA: TGTGCCAGTAGTATTGGACAGGGACTCACTGAAGCTTTCTTT. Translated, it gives CASSIGQGLTEAFF.

CDR3 residues: CASSQVAQGKDEQYF. The CDR3 nucleotides read TGCGCCAGCAGCCAAGTGGCACAGGGGAAGGACGAGCAGTACTTC. The chain is built from TRBV4-1 and TRBJ2-7; TRBD1 aligns across 7 bases. Germline trimming cut 1 base from V and 5 bases from J; bases unmatched to any gene: 8. CDR1 and CDR2 (germline): MGHRA, YSYEKL. The CDR3 consists of 15 residues.

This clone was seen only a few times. The CDR3 bases are TGTGCCAGCAGTTTTACGGGGAGCACTGAAGCTTTCTTT. Translation gives CASSFTGSTEAFF. The rearrangement links TRBV12-3 or TRBV12-4 to TRBJ1-1; D remains unclear. Trimming stripped 3 bases from V and 4 bases from J, with 9 bases between. The CDR3 is made up of 13 amino acids.

The CDR3 region has the DNA TGCGCCAGCAGCCAAGTTGGTTCCCCTTACACTGAAGCTTTCTTT. The encoded protein is CASSQVGSPYTEAFF. This chain connects TRBV4-3 to TRBJ1-1; D is uncertain. The germline gives CDR1 LGHNA, CDR2 YSLEER. The CDR3 sequence is 15 residues long. Trimming stripped 1 base from V and 3 bases from J, with 12 bases between.

The CDR3 DNA is TGTGCCAGCAGTTTGTCGTTCCTTCCGGGAGAAAATGAAAAACTGTTTTTT. It yields the protein CASSLSFLPGENEKLFF. The genes are TRBV27 and TRBJ1-4; D gene unclear. Germline CDR1 reads MNHEY; CDR2 reads SMNVEV (reference sequence). Trimming took 3 bases from V and 5 from J, leaving 19 bases between them. The CDR3 extends over 17 amino acids.

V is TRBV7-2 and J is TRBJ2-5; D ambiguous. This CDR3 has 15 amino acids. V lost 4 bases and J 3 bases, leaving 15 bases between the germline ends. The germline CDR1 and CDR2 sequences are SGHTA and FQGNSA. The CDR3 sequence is CASSSHMVGKETQYF. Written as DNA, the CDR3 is TGTGCCAGCAGCTCCCACATGGTGGGTAAAGAGACCCAGTACTTC.

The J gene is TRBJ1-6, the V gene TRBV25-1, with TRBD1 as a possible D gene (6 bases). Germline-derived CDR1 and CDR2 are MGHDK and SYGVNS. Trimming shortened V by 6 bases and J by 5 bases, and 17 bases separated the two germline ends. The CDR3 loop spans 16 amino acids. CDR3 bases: TGTGCCAGCAGGGACCGGGGGCGAGATGATAATTCACCCCTCCACTTT. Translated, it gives CASRDRGRDDNSPLHF. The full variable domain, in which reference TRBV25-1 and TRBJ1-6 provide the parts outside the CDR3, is EADIYQTPRYLVIGTGKKITLECSQTMGHDKMYWYQQDPGMELHLIHYSYGVNSTEKGDLSSESTVSRIRTEHFPLTLESARPSHTSQYLCASRDRGRDDNSPLHFGNGTRLTVT.

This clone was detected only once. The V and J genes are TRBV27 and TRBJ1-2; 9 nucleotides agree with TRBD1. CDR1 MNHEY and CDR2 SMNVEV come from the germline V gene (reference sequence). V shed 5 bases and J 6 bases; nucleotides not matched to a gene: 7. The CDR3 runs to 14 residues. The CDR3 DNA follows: TGTGCCAGCAGTCAAGGACAGGGGTTGCATGGCTACACCTTC. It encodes CASSQGQGLHGYTF.

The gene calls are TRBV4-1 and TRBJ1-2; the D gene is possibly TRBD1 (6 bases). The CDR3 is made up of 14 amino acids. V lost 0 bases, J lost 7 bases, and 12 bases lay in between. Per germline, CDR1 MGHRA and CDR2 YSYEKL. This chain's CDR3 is CASSQDPGASGYTF. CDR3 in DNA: TGCGCCAGCAGCCAAGACCCAGGGGCGTCTGGCTACACCTTC.

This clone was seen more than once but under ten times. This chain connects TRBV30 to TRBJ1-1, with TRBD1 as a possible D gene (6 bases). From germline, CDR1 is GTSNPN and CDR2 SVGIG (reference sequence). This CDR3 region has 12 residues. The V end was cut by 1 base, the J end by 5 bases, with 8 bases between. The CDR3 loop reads CAWSARGTEAFF. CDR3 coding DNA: TGTGCCTGGAGTGCAAGGGGGACTGAAGCTTTCTTT.

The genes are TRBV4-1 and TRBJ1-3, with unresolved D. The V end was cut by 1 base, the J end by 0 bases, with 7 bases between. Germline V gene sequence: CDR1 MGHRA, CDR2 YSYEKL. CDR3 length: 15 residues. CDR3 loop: CASSQGASSGNTIYF. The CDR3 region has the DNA TGCGCCAGCAGCCAAGGGGCTAGCTCTGGAAACACCATATATTTT.

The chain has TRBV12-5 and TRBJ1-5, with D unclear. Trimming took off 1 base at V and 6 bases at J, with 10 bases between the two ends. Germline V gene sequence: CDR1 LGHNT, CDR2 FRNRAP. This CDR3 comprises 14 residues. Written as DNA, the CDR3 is TGTGCTAGTGGTTTGGGGGGAGATGGTCAGCCCCAGCATTTT. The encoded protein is CASGLGGDGQPQHF.

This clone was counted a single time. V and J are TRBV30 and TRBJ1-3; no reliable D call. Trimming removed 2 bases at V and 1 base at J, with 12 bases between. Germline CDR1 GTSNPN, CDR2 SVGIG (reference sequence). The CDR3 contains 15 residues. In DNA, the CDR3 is TGTGCCTGGAGTTTGGACCGTTTATCTGGAAACACCATATATTTT. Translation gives CAWSLDRLSGNTIYF.

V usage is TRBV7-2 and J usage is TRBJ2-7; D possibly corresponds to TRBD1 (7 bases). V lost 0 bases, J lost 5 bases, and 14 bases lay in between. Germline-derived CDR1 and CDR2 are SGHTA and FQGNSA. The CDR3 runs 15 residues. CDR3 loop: CASSLAEAGGNEQYF. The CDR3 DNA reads TGTGCCAGCAGCTTAGCAGAGGCAGGGGGGAACGAGCAGTACTTC.

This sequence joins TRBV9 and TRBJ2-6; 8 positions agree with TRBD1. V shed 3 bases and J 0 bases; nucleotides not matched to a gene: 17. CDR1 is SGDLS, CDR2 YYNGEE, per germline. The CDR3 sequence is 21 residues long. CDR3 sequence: CASSAPDRVWEDFSGANVLTF. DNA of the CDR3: TGTGCCAGCAGCGCCCCGGACAGGGTTTGGGAAGATTTCTCTGGGGCCAACGTCCTGACTTTC.

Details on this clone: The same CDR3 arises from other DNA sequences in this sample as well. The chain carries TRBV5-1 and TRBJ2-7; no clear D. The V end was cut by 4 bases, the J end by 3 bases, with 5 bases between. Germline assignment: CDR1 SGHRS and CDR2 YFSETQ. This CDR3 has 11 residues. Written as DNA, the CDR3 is TGCGCCAGCAGCCTAGGCTACGAGCAGTACTTC. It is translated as CASSLGYEQYF.

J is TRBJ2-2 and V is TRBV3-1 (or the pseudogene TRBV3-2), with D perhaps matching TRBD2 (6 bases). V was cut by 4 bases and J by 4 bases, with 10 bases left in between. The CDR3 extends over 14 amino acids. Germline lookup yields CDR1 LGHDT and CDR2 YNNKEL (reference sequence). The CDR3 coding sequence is TGTGCCAGCAGCCGGGTGCGGGGCACCGGGGAGCTGTTTTTT. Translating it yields CASSRVRGTGELFF.

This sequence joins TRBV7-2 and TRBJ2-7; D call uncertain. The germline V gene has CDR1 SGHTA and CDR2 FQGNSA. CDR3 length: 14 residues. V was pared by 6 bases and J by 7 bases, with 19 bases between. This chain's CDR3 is CASRPLESLGEQYF. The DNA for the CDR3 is TGTGCCAGCAGGCCACTCGAGAGCCTCGGAGAGCAGTACTTC. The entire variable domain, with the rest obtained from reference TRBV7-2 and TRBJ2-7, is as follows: GAGVSQSPSNKVTEKGKDVELRCDPISGHTALYWYRQSLGQGLEFLIYFQGNSAPDKSGLPSDRFSAERTGGSVSTLTIQRTQQEDSAVYLCASRPLESLGEQYFGPGTRLTVT.

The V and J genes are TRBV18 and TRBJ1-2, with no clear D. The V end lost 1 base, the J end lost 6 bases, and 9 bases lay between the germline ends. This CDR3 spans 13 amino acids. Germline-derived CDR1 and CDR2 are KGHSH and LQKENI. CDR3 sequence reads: CASSPQGRHGYTF. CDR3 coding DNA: TGTGCCAGCTCACCACAGGGTCGTCATGGCTACACCTTC. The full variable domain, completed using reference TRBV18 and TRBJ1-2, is NAGVMQNPRHLVRRRGQEARLRCSPMKGHSHVYWYRQLPEEGLKFMVYLQKENIIDESGMPKERFSAEFPKEGPSILRIQQVVRGDSAAYFCASSPQGRHGYTFGSGTRLTVV.

This chain's CDR3 is CASKRSGTDTQYF. In DNA, the CDR3 is TGTGCCAGCAAACGGTCGGGCACAGATACGCAGTATTTT. The genes are TRBV6-5 and TRBJ2-3; D not resolved. The V and J ends lost 7 bases and 1 base respectively, with 9 bases between them. Germline lookup yields CDR1 MNHEY and CDR2 SVGAGI. CDR3 length equals 13 residues.

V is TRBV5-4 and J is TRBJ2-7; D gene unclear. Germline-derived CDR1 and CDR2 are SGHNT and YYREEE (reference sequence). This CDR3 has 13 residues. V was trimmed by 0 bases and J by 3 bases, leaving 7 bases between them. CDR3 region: CASSLGLLYEQYF. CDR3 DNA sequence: TGTGCCAGCAGCTTGGGGTTACTCTACGAGCAGTACTTC.

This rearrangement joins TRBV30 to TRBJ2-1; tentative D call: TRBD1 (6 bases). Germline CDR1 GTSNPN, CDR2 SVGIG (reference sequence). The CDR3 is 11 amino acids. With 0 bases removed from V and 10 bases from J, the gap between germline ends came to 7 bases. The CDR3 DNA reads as TGTGCCTGGAGTGTACAGGGAGAGCAGTTCTTC. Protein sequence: CAWSVQGEQFF.

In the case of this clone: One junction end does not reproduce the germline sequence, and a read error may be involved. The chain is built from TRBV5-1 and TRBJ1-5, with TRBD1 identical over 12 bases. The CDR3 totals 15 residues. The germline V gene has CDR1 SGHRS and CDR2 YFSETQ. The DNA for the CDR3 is TGCGCCAACAGCTTGGGACAGGGGGCTAATCAGCCCCAGCATTTT. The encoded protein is CANSLGQGANQPQHF.

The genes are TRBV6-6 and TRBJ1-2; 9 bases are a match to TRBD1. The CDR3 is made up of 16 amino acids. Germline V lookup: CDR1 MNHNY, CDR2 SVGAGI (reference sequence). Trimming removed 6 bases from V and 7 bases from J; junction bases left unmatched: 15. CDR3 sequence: CASRLTGGTGPRGYTF. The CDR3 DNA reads TGTGCCAGCAGGCTGACCGGGGGGACAGGGCCTCGTGGCTACACCTTC.

The CDR3 spells CASTELAGLDTQYF. CDR3 nucleotide sequence: TGTGCCAGCACCGAACTAGCGGGGTTGGATACGCAGTATTTT. The chain joins TRBV6-6 to TRBJ2-3, with 10 bases aligning to TRBD2. The germline V gene has CDR1 MNHNY and CDR2 SVGAGI (reference sequence). The CDR3 covers 14 residues. V was pared by 7 bases and J by 6 bases, with 7 bases of the junction left unmatched.

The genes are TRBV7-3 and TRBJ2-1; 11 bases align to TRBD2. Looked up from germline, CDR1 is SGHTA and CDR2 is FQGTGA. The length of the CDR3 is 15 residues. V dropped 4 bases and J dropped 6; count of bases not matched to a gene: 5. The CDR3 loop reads CASSSRLAGINEQFF. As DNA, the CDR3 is TGTGCCAGCAGCTCCAGACTAGCGGGGATCAATGAGCAGTTCTTC.

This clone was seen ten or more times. CDR3 loop: CASLAGGNNEQFF. The CDR3 region has the DNA TGTGCCAGCCTAGCGGGGGGAAACAATGAGCAGTTCTTC. This chain uses TRBV6-5 with TRBJ2-1, with 11 nucleotides matching TRBD2. J was trimmed by 5 bases and V by 8 bases; bases with no gene match: 2. Per the germline V gene, CDR1 is MNHEY and CDR2 is SVGAGI. The CDR3 consists of 13 residues.

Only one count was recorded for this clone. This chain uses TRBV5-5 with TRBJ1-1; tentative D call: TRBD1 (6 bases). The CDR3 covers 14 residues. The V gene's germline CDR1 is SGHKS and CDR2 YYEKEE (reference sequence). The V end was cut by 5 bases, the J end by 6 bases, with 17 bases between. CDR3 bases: TGTGCCAGCAGACCGGGGGCAAGGGACTCTGAAGCTTTCTTT. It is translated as CASRPGARDSEAFF.